These 11 T cell receptor beta chains came from one sample sequenced in a study of low-dose radiotherapy and immunotherapy resistance in tumors. Indicated time point: before trial treatment. With TRAV- and TRBV-specific primers, first-strand cDNA was made, covering the alpha and beta chains. For amplifying TCRs, the PCR ran for approximately 18 cycles with Phusion, which was used together with a constant-region primer and the adapter on the V primers. TCRdb itself ran the reads through MiXCR, one entry per CDR3 protein. This table has approximately 84,000 distinct CDR3 sequences, about 18% appearing once. The input for sequencing was PBMCs, taken before treatment. The origin of the receptors is a male donor with prostate cancer.

V usage is TRBV13 and J usage is TRBJ2-2, with D possibly matching TRBD2 (6 bases). This CDR3 has 15 residues. Germline V gives CDR1 PRHDT, CDR2 FYEKMQ (reference sequence). V was shortened by 8 bases and J by 2 bases, with 15 bases between the two germline ends. In DNA form, the CDR3 reads TGTGCCAGCGATGGAGGGACCACTAACACCGGGGAGCTGTTTTTT. Its translation: CASDGGTTNTGELFF.

This clonotype was observed many times. V and J are TRBV3-1 and TRBJ1-2; D unresolved. CDR3 length: 14 residues. Trimming left V 1 base short and J 6 bases short, with 12 bases between. The germline gives CDR1 LGHDT, CDR2 YNNKEL (reference sequence). CDR3 bases: TGTGCCAGCAGCCAAGTAGTGGGGTACCATGGCTACACCTTC. This sequence encodes CASSQVVGYHGYTF.

The sample holds many counts of this clonotype. The genes are TRBV11-1 and TRBJ2-7; D gene ambiguous. The germline V gene encodes CDR1 SGHAT and CDR2 FQDESV (reference sequence). The CDR3 runs to 12 residues. The germline V and J ends were trimmed by 0 bases and 6 bases, with 6 bases remaining between them. The CDR3 nucleotides are TGTGCCAGCAGCTTAGCCCGAAGCGAGCAGTACTTC. Protein: CASSLARSEQYF.

The table lists this clonotype with many counts. J is TRBJ2-4 and V is TRBV25-1; 9 bases are shared with TRBD1. Trimming cost V 6 bases and J 9 bases; bases outside gene matches: 6. Germline V gene data show CDR1 as MGHDK and CDR2 as SYGVNS. The CDR3 runs 13 residues. This chain's CDR3 is CASSDRGGGIQYF. CDR3 DNA: TGTGCCAGCAGCGACAGGGGGGGTGGCATTCAGTACTTC. Supplemented by reference TRBV25-1 and TRBJ2-4, the full variable domain reads EADIYQTPRYLVIGTGKKITLECSQTMGHDKMYWYQQDPGMELHLIHYSYGVNSTEKGDLSSESTVSRIRTEHFPLTLESARPSHTSQYLCASSDRGGGIQYFGAGTRLSVL.

This clonotype came up a few times. The chain carries TRBV5-1 and TRBJ1-5, with a weak D call TRBD1 (6 bases). Germline V gives CDR1 SGHRS, CDR2 YFSETQ. Trimming took 1 base from V and 6 from J, leaving 14 bases between them. This CDR3 has 15 residues. The CDR3 DNA reads as TGCGCCAGCAGCTTGATGTCAGGGGAGGGTCAGCCCCAGCATTTT. Amino acids: CASSLMSGEGQPQHF.

This clonotype showed up just a few times. The chain joins TRBV6-8 to TRBJ2-3; 7 nucleotides agree with TRBD2. With 0 bases clipped from V and 10 bases from J, the junction kept 4 bases outside the gene matches. Germline-derived CDR1 and CDR2 are MNHGY and SAAAGT. The CDR3 length is 13 residues. Here the CDR3 DNA reads TGTGCCAGCAGTTACTCGGGGGGGTGGGCGCAGTATTTT. It yields the protein CASSYSGGWAQYF.

This clonotype was found many times. The genes are TRBV20-1 and TRBJ1-3, with 7 bases that match TRBD1. There are 15 residues in the CDR3. The trim removed 5 bases at V and 0 bases at J, leaving 7 bases unmatched. Germline lookup yields CDR1 DFQATT and CDR2 SNEGSKA (reference sequence). CDR3 DNA: TGCAGTGCTCTGGCGGACAGGATCTCTGGAAACACCATATATTTT. Translation: CSALADRISGNTIYF.

This chain joins TRBV2 and TRBJ1-2; TRBD1 is a possible D gene (5 bases). V was clipped by 3 bases and J by 2 bases, with 19 bases between them. Germline V gives CDR1 SNHLY, CDR2 FYNNEI. The CDR3 sequence is 17 residues long. The CDR3: CASSDAAGSSVNYGYTF. The CDR3, as DNA: TGTGCCAGCAGTGACGCGGCAGGGAGCAGTGTCAACTATGGCTACACCTTC.

This clonotype has only a few counts. This chain links TRBV2 with TRBJ2-5; D remains unclear. The CDR3 sequence is 13 residues long. Germline assignment: CDR1 SNHLY and CDR2 FYNNEI. V was shortened by 3 bases and J by 7 bases, with 12 bases between the two germline ends. Here the CDR3 reads CASSDLRDGTQYF. For the CDR3, the DNA is TGTGCCAGCAGTGATCTAAGGGATGGGACCCAGTACTTC.

The table lists this clonotype with many counts. The chain uses TRBV12-3 or TRBV12-4 and TRBJ2-1; tentatively, D is TRBD2 (6 bases). The CDR3 is 16 amino acids. With 1 base removed from V and 0 bases from J, the gap between germline ends came to 10 bases. The CDR3 here is CASSLGRGRSYNEQFF. The CDR3 DNA follows: TGTGCCAGCAGTTTAGGGCGGGGCCGCTCCTACAATGAGCAGTTCTTC.

This clonotype came up many times. V and J are TRBV12-3 or TRBV12-4 and TRBJ1-4, with TRBD1 matching over 9 bases. CDR3 size: 18 residues. Unmatched junction bases numbered 16, after V lost 6 bases and J lost 5 bases. CDR3 loop: CASRAYRDREGENEKLFF. CDR3 nucleotide sequence: TGTGCCAGCAGAGCATACCGGGACAGGGAAGGGGAAAATGAAAAACTGTTTTTT.